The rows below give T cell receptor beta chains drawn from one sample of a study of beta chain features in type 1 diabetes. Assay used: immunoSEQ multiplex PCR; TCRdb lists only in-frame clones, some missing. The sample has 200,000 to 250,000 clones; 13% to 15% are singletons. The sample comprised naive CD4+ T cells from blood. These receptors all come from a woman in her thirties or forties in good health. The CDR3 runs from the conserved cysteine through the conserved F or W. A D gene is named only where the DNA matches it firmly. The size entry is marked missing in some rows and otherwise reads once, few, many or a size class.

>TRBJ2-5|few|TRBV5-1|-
CASSGQSRETQYF
TGCGCCAGCAGTGGACAAAGCAGGGAGACCCAGTACTTC
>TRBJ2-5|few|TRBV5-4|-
CASSPGGRETQYF
TGTGCCAGCAGCCCTGGGGGGAGGGAGACCCAGTACTTC
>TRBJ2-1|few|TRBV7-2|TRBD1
CASSPGTGILYNEQFF
TGTGCCAGCAGCCCCGGGACAGGGATCTTGTACAATGAGCAGTTCTTC
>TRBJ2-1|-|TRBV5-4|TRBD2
CASSGNSGGYNEQFF
TGTGCCAGCAGCGGGAATAGCGGGGGCTACAATGAGCAGTTCTTC
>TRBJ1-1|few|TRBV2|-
CASSELTVMNTEAFF
TGTGCCAGCAGTGAACTGACAGTGATGAACACTGAAGCTTTCTTT
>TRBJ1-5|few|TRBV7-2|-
CASSLGGGTNQPQHF
TGTGCCAGCAGCTTAGGCGGGGGGACCAATCAGCCCCAGCATTTT
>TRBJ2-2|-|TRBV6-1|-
CASSTLGELFF
TGTGCCAGCAGTACATTAGGGGAGCTGTTTTTT
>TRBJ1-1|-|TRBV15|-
CATSRDTLGGGNTEAFF
TGTGCCACCAGCAGAGATACCCTGGGAGGGGGGAACACTGAAGCTTTCTTT
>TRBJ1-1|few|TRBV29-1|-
CSAEGHLNTEAFF
TGCAGCGCCGAAGGACACCTGAACACTGAAGCTTTCTTT
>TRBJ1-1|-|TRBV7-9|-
CASPAGVTTEAFF
TGTGCCAGCCCGGCGGGGGTCACCACTGAAGCTTTCTTT
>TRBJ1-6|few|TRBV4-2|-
CASSQAIQGNSPLHF
TGTGCCAGCAGCCAAGCTATCCAGGGGAATTCACCCCTCCACTTT
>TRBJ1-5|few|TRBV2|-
CASMSRSLEPQHF
TGTGCCAGCATGTCCAGGTCCCTTGAGCCCCAGCATTTT
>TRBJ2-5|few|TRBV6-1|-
CASSWRQPEETQYF
TGTGCCAGCAGTTGGAGGCAACCGGAGGAGACCCAGTACTTC